Below, one T cell receptor beta chain is given with its context. These data are taken from a study of blood T cell repertoires in COVID-19. Study in general: Donors in the United States, Italy and Spain gave samples during acute or convalescent COVID-19. T cells, B-cell-depleted T cells, or PBMCs provided the cDNA or gDNA that served as material.

Measured with immunoSEQ multiplex PCR; TCRdb has only the in-frame clones, and not every one. The sample lists nearly 300,000 clones; roughly 91% were seen once. Participant-reported clinical history was the basis for cohort assignment. During the 2 weeks before they entered the study, exposed participants had met someone with a PCR-confirmed or clinician-diagnosed COVID-19 case. CDR1 and CDR2 (germline): MNHNS, SASEGT. V dropped 2 bases and J dropped 2 bases, with 13 bases sitting between them. This CDR3 is built from 16 residues. This sequence joins TRBV6-1 and TRBJ2-1; perhaps TRBD1 as D (6 bases). The sample consisted of PBMCs or T cells enriched from blood (not recorded which). This clonotype was sampled from a woman aged 45-60 years who had been exposed to COVID-19. CDR3 amino acids: CASSELGGPPYNEQFF. The DNA for the CDR3 is TGTGCCAGCAGTGAACTTGGGGGCCCTCCCTACAATGAGCAGTTCTTC.